This TCR beta chain stems from a study of blood T cell repertoires in COVID-19. Study information: Sample material is recorded as cDNA or gDNA derived from T cells, B-cell-depleted T cells, or PBMCs.

Participants were aged about 18 to 100 years from 20 to 30 US areas. This clone has only one observation. In germline, CDR1 is MDHEN, CDR2 SYDVKM. The CDR3 contains 18 residues. Germline trimming cut 2 bases from V and 1 base from J; bases unmatched to any gene: 6. Repertoires were generated with immunoSEQ multiplex PCR, while TCRdb's copy carries only in-frame clones and drops some. The repertoire consists of hundreds of thousands of clones, with 80% to 90% occurring once and the leading ten covering 1% to 1.3%. The TCR was taken from a man aged 30-40 years who had recovered from COVID-19. Material: PBMCs or T cells enriched from blood (not recorded which). This chain links TRBV28 with TRBJ2-3, with 13 bases fitting TRBD2. The CDR3 is CASSLNRGTSGGTDTQYF. The CDR3 nucleotides are TGTGCCAGCAGTTTAAACCGGGGGACTAGCGGGGGCACAGATACGCAGTATTTT.